This T cell receptor beta chain was identified in a study of OX40 agonist ivuxolimab in advanced cancers. Study background: Patients received ivuxolimab, an agonistic anti-OX40 (CD134) antibody. Head and neck, renal cell, melanoma or hepatocellular carcinoma were the cancers that dose-escalation patients had.

A note on this clone: Its target is unknown.

Sequencing used immunoSEQ multiplex PCR; TCRdb keeps in-frame clones, though not all of them. Among 71,000 or so clones listed, 86% were seen once. In germline, CDR1 is SGHNT, CDR2 YYREEE (reference sequence). The CDR3 sequence is 15 residues long. Trimming took off 3 bases at V and 4 bases at J, with 14 bases between the two ends. Study conclusions and caveats: At doses 0.1 to 3.0 mg/kg, CD4+ and CD8+ clones expanded.

The material sequenced was CD4+ or CD8+ T cells sorted from blood, taken in a trial of the OX40 agonist ivuxolimab. This TCR was recovered from an adult with an advanced solid tumor such as melanoma, head and neck, liver or kidney cancer. This rearrangement joins TRBV5-4 to TRBJ1-5; TRBD1 might be the D (6 bases). Here the CDR3 DNA reads TGTGCCAGCAGCTCCGGGACAAGTGCTAATCAGCCCCAGCATTTT. Its protein product is CASSSGTSANQPQHF.